This TCR beta chain was found in a study of blood T cell repertoires in COVID-19. The data were produced by immunoSEQ multiplex PCR, yet TCRdb's version contains in-frame clones alone and is incomplete. There are about 190,000 clones in the sample; roughly 90% occur only once, and approximately 0.5% lies in the top ten. Germline-derived CDR1 and CDR2 are ENHRY and SYGVKD. This CDR3 contains 14 residues. V dropped 2 bases and J dropped 8 bases, with 10 bases sitting between them. The sequencing input was peripheral blood. The chain employs TRBV10-3 and TRBJ1-6; no clear D. This clonotype was sampled from a man aged 45 to 65 with acute or convalescent COVID-19. CDR3 in DNA: TGTGCCATCAGTGAGGCGGGAAGTGATTCACCCCTCCACTTT. Amino acids: CAISEAGSDSPLHF.